This TCR beta chain was sequenced in a study of tumor-infiltrating lymphocytes in primary liver carcinoma. About the study: Patients were both men and women, whose ages ran from 30 to 69 years. Study outcomes and limitations: Blood fell significantly below tumors in its top-250-clone fraction (p = 0.039).

Regarding this clonotype: Its antigen is unidentified. A read error is possible here, since a much larger clone lies one base away.

This CDR3 is built from 17 residues. The germline gives CDR1 SGHVS, CDR2 FQNEAQ. Trimming removed 2 bases at V and 1 base at J, with 18 bases between. The input was around 500 ng total RNA; TCR beta cDNA was made from it with a constant-region primer. Amplification in three nested multiplex PCR rounds with slightly modified ARM-PCR gave rise to TCR beta libraries. PCR rounds one and two used TRBV1-TRBV30 forward primers with a C-beta reverse primer for roughly 9 cycles each. TCRdb recomputed calls from the multiplex PCR reads with MiXCR, one row per CDR3 protein. Here the sample spans some 87,000 distinct CDR3 sequences, approximately 68% being singletons. The tissue used was unsorted bulk material of roughly 17-34 mg. RNA and DNA were co-extracted from it with the AllPrep DNA/RNA mini kit. Surgical resection served as treatment for the primary liver carcinoma of these patients.

The V gene is TRBV7-8, the J gene TRBJ2-7, with D possibly being TRBD1 (5 bases). The TCR comes from a man between 35 and 55 years old with primary liver carcinoma and hepatitis B virus infection. The sequenced sample was tumor-adjacent normal liver tissue. The DNA for the CDR3 is TGTGCCAGCAGCTTAACGCATCTGGGGCCCCTATCCTACGAGCAGTACTTC. As protein: CASSLTHLGPLSYEQYF.